The clone carrying this T cell receptor (beta chain) was found a few times. Original analysis: Nucleated cell number was recorded as an estimate derived from reference gene primer amplification. Using immunoSEQ multiplex PCR, the repertoire was profiled, and TCRdb retains in-frame clones only, with some absent. V and J calls and clone size are those listed in that table; D and trimming were worked out from the DNA. The sample contains about 200,000 clones, 88% of which appear only once. In germline, CDR1 is LNHNV, CDR2 YYDKDF (reference sequence). CDR3 length: 12 amino acids. V was pared by 0 bases and J by 6 bases, with 3 bases between. This specimen belongs to a study of blood T cell repertoires in COVID-19. Overall study: Researchers got acute and convalescent COVID-19 samples from the United States, Italy and Spain. Sources were T cells, B-cell-depleted T cells, or PBMCs; the material itself was cDNA or gDNA.

The sequence was collected from a man aged 18 to 30 with active or convalescent COVID-19. The sequencing input was peripheral blood. The chain has TRBV15 and TRBJ1-5; D remains unclear. The chain's CDR3 is CATSRDGQPQHF. In DNA form, the CDR3 reads TGTGCCACCAGCAGAGACGGTCAGCCCCAGCATTTT.